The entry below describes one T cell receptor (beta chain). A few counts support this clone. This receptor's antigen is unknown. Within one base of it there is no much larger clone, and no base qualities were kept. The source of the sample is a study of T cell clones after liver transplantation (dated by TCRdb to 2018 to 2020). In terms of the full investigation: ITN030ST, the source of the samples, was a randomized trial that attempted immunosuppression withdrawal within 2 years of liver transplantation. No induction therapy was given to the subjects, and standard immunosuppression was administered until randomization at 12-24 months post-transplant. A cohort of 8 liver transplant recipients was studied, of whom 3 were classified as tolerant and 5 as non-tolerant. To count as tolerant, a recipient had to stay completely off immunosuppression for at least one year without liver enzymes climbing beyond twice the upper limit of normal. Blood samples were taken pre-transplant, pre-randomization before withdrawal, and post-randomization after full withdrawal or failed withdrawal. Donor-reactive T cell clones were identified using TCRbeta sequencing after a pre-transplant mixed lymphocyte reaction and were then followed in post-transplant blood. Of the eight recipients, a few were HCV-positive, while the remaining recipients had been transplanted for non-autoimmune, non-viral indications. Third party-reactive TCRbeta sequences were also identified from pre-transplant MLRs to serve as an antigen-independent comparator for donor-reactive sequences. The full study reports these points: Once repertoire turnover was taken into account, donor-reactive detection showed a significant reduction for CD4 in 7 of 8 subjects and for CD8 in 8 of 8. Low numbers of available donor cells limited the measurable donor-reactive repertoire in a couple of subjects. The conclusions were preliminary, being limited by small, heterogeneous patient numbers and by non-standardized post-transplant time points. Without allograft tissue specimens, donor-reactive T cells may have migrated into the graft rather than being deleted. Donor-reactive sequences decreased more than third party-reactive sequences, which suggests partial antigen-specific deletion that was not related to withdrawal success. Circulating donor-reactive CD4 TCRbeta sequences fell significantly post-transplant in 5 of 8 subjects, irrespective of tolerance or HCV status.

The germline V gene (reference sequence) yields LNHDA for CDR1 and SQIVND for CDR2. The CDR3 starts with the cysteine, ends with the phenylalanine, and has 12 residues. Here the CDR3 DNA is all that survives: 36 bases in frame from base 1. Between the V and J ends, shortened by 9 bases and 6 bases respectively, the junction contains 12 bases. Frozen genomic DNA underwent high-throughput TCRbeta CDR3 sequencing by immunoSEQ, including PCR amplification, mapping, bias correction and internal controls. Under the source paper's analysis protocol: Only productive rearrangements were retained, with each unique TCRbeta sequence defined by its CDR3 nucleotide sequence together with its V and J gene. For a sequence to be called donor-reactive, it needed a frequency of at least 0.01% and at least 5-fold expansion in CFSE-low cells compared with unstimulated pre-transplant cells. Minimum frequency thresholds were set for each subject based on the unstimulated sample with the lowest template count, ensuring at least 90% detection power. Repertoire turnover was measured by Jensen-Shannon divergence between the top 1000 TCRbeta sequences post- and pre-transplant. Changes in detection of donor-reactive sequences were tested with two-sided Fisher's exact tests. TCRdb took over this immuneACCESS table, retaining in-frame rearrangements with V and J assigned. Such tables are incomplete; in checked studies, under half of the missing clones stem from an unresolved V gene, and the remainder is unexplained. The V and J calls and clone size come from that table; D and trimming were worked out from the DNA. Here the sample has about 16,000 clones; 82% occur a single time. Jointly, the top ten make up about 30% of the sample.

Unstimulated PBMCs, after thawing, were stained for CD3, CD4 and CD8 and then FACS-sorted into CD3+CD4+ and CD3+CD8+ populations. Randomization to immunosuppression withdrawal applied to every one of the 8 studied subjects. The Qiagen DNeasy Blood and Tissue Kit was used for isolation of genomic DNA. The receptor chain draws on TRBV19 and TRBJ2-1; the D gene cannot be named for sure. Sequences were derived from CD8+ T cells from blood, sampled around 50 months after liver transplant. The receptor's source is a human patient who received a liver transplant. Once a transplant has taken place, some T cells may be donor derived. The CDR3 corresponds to CASTSLGNEQFF. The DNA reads TGTGCCAGCACAAGCCTTGGCAATGAGCAGTTCTTC.